One T cell receptor beta chain is described in this entry. Its antigen is not yet known. Base qualities are missing; no much larger clone stands one base away. This sample was taken from a study of blood T cell repertoires in COVID-19 (dated by TCRdb to 2020 to 2021). Context from the whole study: The collaborator samples originated in the United States, Italy and Spain and spanned the acute and convalescent phases of COVID-19. The prospective study material was composed of cDNA or gDNA derived from T cells, B-cell-depleted T cells, or PBMCs. The dataset comprised deeply sampled blood TCRbeta repertoires from subjects exposed to, actively infected with, or recovered from COVID-19. The repertoires were released in a freely available public database meant as a resource for research on the immune response to SARS-CoV-2. Samples were obtained from the ongoing ImmuneRACE study (first 160 participants) and from 1,254 subjects provided by 6 global collaborators. A de-identified subject ID, COVID-19 status, age in years and sex were almost always included in the sample metadata. Where available, HLA class I and class II types were taken from metadata supplied by the sample provider and were not determined by assay-based typing. Overall results and qualifications from the work: How much clinical and demographic metadata was included differed by source and by participant, and the metadata was provided uncurated.

TCRbeta CDR3 regions were amplified from genomic DNA using the immunoSEQ Assay, a bias-controlled multiplex PCR. Per the authors' processing: Nucleated cell counts per sample were estimated from amplification of reference gene primers within the assay. Sequence reads were collapsed and filtered to measure the absolute abundance of every unique TCRbeta CDR3 rearrangement. Productive Simpson clonality was computed per sample as the square root of Simpson's diversity index over productive rearrangements. TCRdb took over this immuneACCESS table, retaining in-frame rearrangements with V and J assigned. Such tables are incomplete; in checked studies, under half of the missing clones stem from an unresolved V gene, and the remainder is unexplained. The V and J calls and the clone size are those of that table, but D and trimming were determined from the DNA. This sample comprises hundreds of thousands of clones, 87% of them detected only once. The top ten clonotypes cover more than 5% of the sample.

V lost 2 bases and J lost 0 bases; the stretch between them is 11 bases long. The cysteine opens and the phenylalanine closes a CDR3 of 16 amino acids. Kept here is only the CDR3 DNA, which spans 48 bases and is read in frame from base 1. From a lookup of the germline V gene, CDR1 and CDR2 are KGHSH and LQKENI. Participants in the prospective study were enrolled through a virtual design, were aged roughly 18 to 100 years, and lived in 24 United States geographic areas. In the prospective study, cohorts were assigned on the basis of participant-reported clinical history obtained from a screening survey and a study questionnaire. Mobile phlebotomists in the prospective study collected whole blood, serum and a nasopharyngeal or oropharyngeal swab from every participant. Additional blood draws and questionnaires over an approximately 2-month period could optionally be provided by prospective study participants. Blood samples from the prospective study were shipped frozen or at room temperature prior to DNA extraction.

The rearranged chain carries TRBV18 and TRBJ1-3; no D segment can be confidently identified. This TCR was sampled from a woman under 40 with acute COVID-19. Sequencing was carried out using PBMCs or T cells enriched from blood (not recorded which). The nucleotide sequence reads as follows: TGTGCCAGCTCACCATCGCCCATGAGCTCTGGAAACACCATATATTTT. The translation is CASSPSPMSSGNTIYF.